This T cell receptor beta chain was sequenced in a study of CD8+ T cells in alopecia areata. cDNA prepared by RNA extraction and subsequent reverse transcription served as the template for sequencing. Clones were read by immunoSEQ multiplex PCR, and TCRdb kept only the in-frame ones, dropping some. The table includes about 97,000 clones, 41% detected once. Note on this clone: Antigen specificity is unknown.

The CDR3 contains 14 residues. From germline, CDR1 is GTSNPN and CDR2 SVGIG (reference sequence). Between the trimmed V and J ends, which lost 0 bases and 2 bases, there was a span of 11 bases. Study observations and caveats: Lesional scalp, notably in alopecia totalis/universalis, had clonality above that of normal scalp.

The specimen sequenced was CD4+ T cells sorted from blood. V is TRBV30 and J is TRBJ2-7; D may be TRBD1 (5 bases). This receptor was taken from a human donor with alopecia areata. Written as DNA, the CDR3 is TGTGCCTGGAGTGTCGACAGCCGTACCTACGAGCAGTACTTC. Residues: CAWSVDSRTYEQYF.